This T cell receptor (beta chain) was identified in a study of identical twins. Study results and limitations: The analysis was cross-sectional rather than longitudinal within donors. While abundant cord blood beta clonotypes carried fewer insertions, memory repertoires showed no such pattern.

Germline CDR1 is SQVTM and CDR2 is ANQGSEA. There are 17 residues in the CDR3. V was shortened by 6 bases and J by 0 bases, with 20 bases between the two germline ends. For this clonotype: Antigen specificity is unknown.

Via MiXCR, TCRdb re-called the 5' RACE reads, giving one row per CDR3 protein. The sample holds approximately 410,000 distinct CDR3 sequences, roughly 20% seen once. The gene calls are TRBV29-1 and TRBJ2-2; a possible D gene is TRBD1 (6 bases). Sequences were obtained from naive T cells sorted from blood. The source is a man between 50 and 59 years old in good health. For the CDR3, the DNA is TGCAGCGTCAGGGACACAAGGGGTATAACGAACACCGGGGAGCTGTTTTTT. Its protein product is CSVRDTRGITNTGELFF.